This T cell receptor beta chain was sequenced during a study of blood T cell repertoires in COVID-19. Across the whole study: The United States, Italy and Spain supplied acute and convalescent COVID-19 samples. Nucleic acid was either cDNA or gDNA, and it came from T cells, B-cell-depleted T cells, or PBMCs.

Per the germline V gene, CDR1 is KGHSH and CDR2 is LQKENI. Trimming took 4 bases from V and 0 from J, leaving 13 bases between them. The CDR3 is 15 residues long. Authors' methods: Amplification with reference gene primers provided the estimates of nucleated cell counts. Measured with immunoSEQ multiplex PCR; TCRdb has only the in-frame clones, and not every one. V and J calls plus clone size are reproduced from that table; the DNA served to infer D and trimming. The data show around 87,000 clones, 85% to 90% seen once. This sequence joins TRBV18 and TRBJ2-7; a possible D gene is TRBD1 (6 bases). Sequencing was performed on peripheral blood. The clonotype originates from a human donor with active COVID-19. The donor label of this sample is uncertain. Here the CDR3 DNA reads TGTGCCAGCTCACGCGGACAGATACTCTCCTACGAGCAGTACTTC. Its protein product is CASSRGQILSYEQYF.